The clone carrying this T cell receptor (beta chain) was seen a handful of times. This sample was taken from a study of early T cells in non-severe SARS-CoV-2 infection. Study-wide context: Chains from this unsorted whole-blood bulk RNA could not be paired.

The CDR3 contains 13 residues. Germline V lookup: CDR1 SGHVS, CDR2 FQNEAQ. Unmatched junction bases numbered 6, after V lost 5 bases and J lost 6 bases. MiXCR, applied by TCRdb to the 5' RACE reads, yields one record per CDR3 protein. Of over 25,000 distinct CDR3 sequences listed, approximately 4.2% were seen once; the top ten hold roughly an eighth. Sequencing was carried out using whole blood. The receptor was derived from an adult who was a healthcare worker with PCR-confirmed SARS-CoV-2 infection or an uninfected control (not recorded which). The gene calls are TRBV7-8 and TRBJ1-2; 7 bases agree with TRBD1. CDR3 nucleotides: TGTGCCAGCAGCCGACAGGGATTTGATGGCTACACCTTC. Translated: CASSRQGFDGYTF.